A single TCR beta chain is shown here with its context. The record has no base qualities; no much larger clone is one base away. The CDR3 goes from the cysteine to the phenylalanine over 18 residues. Only the CDR3 DNA stays, 54 bases, in frame from base 1. This specimen comes from a study of T cell repertoires in chronic hepatitis B (dated by TCRdb to the late 2010s). Receptor libraries were prepared by the immunoSEQ multiplex PCR assay. Not all clones reach the TCRdb copy of this immuneACCESS table, which keeps in-frame sequences only. Checked studies attribute under half of the gap to unresolved V genes and leave the rest unexplained. The table for this sample lists about a dozen clones.

Here the chain combines TRBV1 and TRBJ2-6; no DNA check was done on the table's D call, TRBD1. TRBV1 is recorded as a pseudogene. The sample comprised HBV polymerase (pol282) epitope-specific CD8+ T cells from PBMCs. The sequence came from a human donor with chronic hepatitis B virus infection. DNA sequence: TGCACCAGCAGAAATACATGTTTGTGCAAAAGTCGGGCCAACGTCCTGACTTTC. Its protein product is CTSRNTCLCKSRANVLTF.